Listed below are T cell receptor beta chains from one sample, sequenced in a study of blood T cells in healthy people across ages. One entry per CDR3 protein, called by TCRdb with MiXCR from the 5' RACE reads. There are some 890,000 distinct CDR3 sequences in the sample; just under 30% occur only once, and more than 8.5% lies in the top ten. This sample also belongs to another study, concerning T cells of mothers and their children.

Sequencing input: blood. All receptors come from a woman between 40 and 50 years old in good health. Both conserved end residues are part of each CDR3. A D gene is named only where the DNA matches it firmly. Clone sizes are given selectively: once, few, many, or a class where the clone is expanded.

CDR3nt: TGCAGTGCTAGAGTGCGGCGGGGGGGCACAGATACGCAGTATTTT
CDR3aa: CSARVRRGGTDTQYF
abundance: .
v_gene: TRBV20-1
j_gene: TRBJ2-3
len: 15
d_gene: TRBD2

CDR3nt: TGTGCCAGCAGCCAAGACCCGGGACAGGGTGGAAGCTATGGCTACACCTTC
CDR3aa: CASSQDPGQGGSYGYTF
abundance: many
v_gene: TRBV14
j_gene: TRBJ1-2
len: 17
d_gene: TRBD1

CDR3nt: TGTGCCAGCAGCTTAGTGGGGTACAGCTACGAGCAGTACTTC
CDR3aa: CASSLVGYSYEQYF
abundance: few
v_gene: TRBV7-8
j_gene: TRBJ2-7
len: 14
d_gene: .

CDR3nt: TGTGCCATTGAATGTGGACTAGACAGCACAGATACGCAGTATTTT
CDR3aa: CAIECGLDSTDTQYF
abundance: few
v_gene: TRBV10-3
j_gene: TRBJ2-3
len: 15
d_gene: TRBD2

CDR3nt: TGTGCCAGCAGCTCCGGGGGTTTTACTGAAGCTTTCTTT
CDR3aa: CASSSGGFTEAFF
abundance: .
v_gene: TRBV9
j_gene: TRBJ1-1
len: 13
d_gene: .

CDR3nt: TGCGCCAGCAGCTTGGACACGGCCGGCTACACCTTC
CDR3aa: CASSLDTAGYTF
abundance: .
v_gene: TRBV5-1
j_gene: TRBJ1-2
len: 12
d_gene: .

CDR3nt: TGTGCCAGCAGCGTAGCTGGGGCAGTAAGCGAGCAGTACTTC
CDR3aa: CASSVAGAVSEQYF
abundance: many
v_gene: TRBV9
j_gene: TRBJ2-7
len: 14
d_gene: .

CDR3nt: TGTGCCAGCAGCTTCGAAGTTGGGAGCTCCTACGAGCAGTACTTC
CDR3aa: CASSFEVGSSYEQYF
abundance: once
v_gene: TRBV7-9
j_gene: TRBJ2-7
len: 15
d_gene: .

CDR3nt: TGCGCCAGCAGCCAACGGGAGATGAATGAGCAGTTCTTC
CDR3aa: CASSQREMNEQFF
abundance: many
v_gene: TRBV4-1
j_gene: TRBJ2-1
len: 13
d_gene: .

CDR3nt: TGTGCCAGCAGCTTAAGGGCAGGGGCAGAGACCCAGTACTTC
CDR3aa: CASSLRAGAETQYF
abundance: few
v_gene: TRBV7-8
j_gene: TRBJ2-5
len: 14
d_gene: .

CDR3nt: TGCAGCGCAGGGGACGGCTATTCCTACGAGCAGTACTTC
CDR3aa: CSAGDGYSYEQYF
abundance: .
v_gene: TRBV29-1
j_gene: TRBJ2-7
len: 13
d_gene: .

CDR3nt: TGTGCCAGCAGTTTGACCAGCGAGCAGTACTTC
CDR3aa: CASSLTSEQYF
abundance: many
v_gene: TRBV12-3/TRBV12-4
j_gene: TRBJ2-7
len: 11
d_gene: .

CDR3nt: TGTGCCAGCCATAGGACAGCGAATGAAGAGACCCAGTACTTC
CDR3aa: CASHRTANEETQYF
abundance: few
v_gene: TRBV2
j_gene: TRBJ2-5
len: 14
d_gene: .

CDR3nt: TGTGCCAGCAGTCCTGACCTGAATCAGCCCCAGCATTTT
CDR3aa: CASSPDLNQPQHF
abundance: .
v_gene: TRBV12-3/TRBV12-4
j_gene: TRBJ1-5
len: 13
d_gene: .

CDR3nt: TGTGCCAGCAGCTTAGAGTCTTATGGGACTAGCGGGGGCAATGAGCAGTTCTTC
CDR3aa: CASSLESYGTSGGNEQFF
abundance: many
v_gene: TRBV7-9
j_gene: TRBJ2-1
len: 18
d_gene: TRBD2

CDR3nt: TGTGCCAGCAGTGAAGTGACTGATTACAATGAGCAGTTCTTC
CDR3aa: CASSEVTDYNEQFF
abundance: few
v_gene: TRBV2
j_gene: TRBJ2-1
len: 14
d_gene: .

CDR3nt: TGCAGTGCTAGAGGGGACTCGGATCAGCCCCAGCATTTT
CDR3aa: CSARGDSDQPQHF
abundance: .
v_gene: TRBV20-1
j_gene: TRBJ1-5
len: 13
d_gene: .

CDR3nt: TGTGCCAGCTCACCACCGAGTGGGGGCGAGCAGTACTTC
CDR3aa: CASSPPSGGEQYF
abundance: .
v_gene: TRBV18
j_gene: TRBJ2-7
len: 13
d_gene: .